A selection of T cell receptor beta chains follows, all from one sample in a study of cytomegalovirus exposure and HLA in healthy donors. Libraries were prepared by immunoSEQ multiplex PCR; TCRdb keeps only in-frame clonotypes and omits some of them. The repertoire consists of roughly 98,000 clones, with 60% to 75% occurring once and the leading ten covering under 3%. What was sequenced was PBMCs. All receptors come from a female donor in good health and CMV-seropositive. Each CDR3 is given with its conserved first and last residue. The listing skips clone size in some rows; elsewhere it reads once, few, many or a size class.

J: TRBJ1-5
size: -
V: TRBV4-3
CDR3: CASSQDLRPESPQHF

J: TRBJ1-5
size: -
V: TRBV19
CDR3: CASSPPLGQGPYSNQPQHF

J: TRBJ2-7
size: -
V: TRBV5-8
CDR3: CASSPEENSYEQYF

J: TRBJ1-4
size: once
V: TRBV5-1
CDR3: CASSLALATNEKLFF

J: TRBJ2-7
size: once
V: TRBV5-1
CDR3: CASSPQGIPYEQYF

J: TRBJ2-3
size: -
V: TRBV6-1
CDR3: CASRRTGGLDTQYF

J: TRBJ2-7
size: -
V: TRBV7-9
CDR3: CASSYGIYEQYF

J: TRBJ1-3
size: -
V: TRBV2
CDR3: CASSEETGRAGNTIYF

J: TRBJ2-4
size: -
V: TRBV7-8
CDR3: CASSLVGGVKNIQYF

J: TRBJ1-1
size: -
V: TRBV11-3
CDR3: CASSSRDRMNTEAFF

J: TRBJ2-7
size: few
V: TRBV6-5
CDR3: CASSYSTGGSYEQYF

J: TRBJ2-1
size: -
V: TRBV2
CDR3: CASSAGLAGGHLEQFF

J: TRBJ2-3
size: -
V: TRBV28
CDR3: CASGGDYSLATQYF

J: TRBJ1-1
size: -
V: TRBV20-1
CDR3: CSGGTEAFF

J: TRBJ1-3
size: -
V: TRBV30
CDR3: CAWSASGRSGNTIYF

J: TRBJ2-5
size: -
V: TRBV7-2
CDR3: CASSPGRETQYF

J: TRBJ2-2
size: -
V: TRBV7-6
CDR3: CASSLDRISGSFSGELFF